This TCR beta chain derives from a study of blood T cell repertoires in COVID-19. For the study at large: T cells, B-cell-depleted T cells, or PBMCs supplied cDNA or gDNA.

This CDR3 is built from 17 residues. Germline loops: CDR1 SGHTA, CDR2 FQGNSA. V gave up 1 base and J gave up 2 bases, with 18 bases separating them. Assay: immunoSEQ multiplex PCR; the TCRdb copy retains only in-frame clones and omits some. The sample lists roughly 240,000 clones, roughly four fifths occurring once. This rearrangement joins TRBV7-2 to TRBJ2-7; D remains ambiguous. Sequenced input: PBMCs or T cells enriched from blood (not recorded which). This sequence originates from a woman aged 40 to 49 who had been exposed to COVID-19. CDR3 residues: CASSLDYSRRIPYEQYF. The CDR3 DNA sequence: TGTGCCAGCAGCTTAGACTACTCTCGCCGGATCCCCTACGAGCAGTACTTC.